These 19 T cell receptor beta chains were sequenced from one sample in a study of T cell changes during pregnancy in multiple sclerosis. The assay was immunoSEQ multiplex PCR, and TCRdb's table has in-frame clones only and misses some. The sample records about 45,000 clones, just over 90% being singletons. The sequencing input was PBMCs (not recorded whether the cells were cultured). These receptor sequences come from a female donor with multiple sclerosis, enrolled in a pregnancy study.

The gene calls are TRBV5-6 and TRBJ2-5; D may be TRBD1 (6 bases). Trimming cost V 0 bases and J 0 bases, with 15 bases left between them. The CDR3 is made up of 17 amino acids. Germline V CDR1 and CDR2: SGHDT, YYEEEE. The CDR3 DNA reads as TGTGCCAGCAGCTTGGGAAGCCAGGGGCCGTACCAAGAGACCCAGTACTTC. Protein product: CASSLGSQGPYQETQYF.

The rearrangement joins TRBV19 to TRBJ2-7, with TRBD2 matching over 7 bases. Unmatched junction bases numbered 4, after V lost 3 bases and J lost 2 bases. The V gene's germline CDR1 is LNHDA and CDR2 SQIVND (reference sequence). The CDR3 length is 14 residues. The CDR3 region has the DNA TGTGCCAGTAGTATCGGGACTACCGCCTACGAGCAGTACTTC. It translates to CASSIGTTAYEQYF.

This chain links TRBV16 with TRBJ2-5, with 10 bases lining up with TRBD1. The CDR3 spans 16 residues. The germline V gene has CDR1 KGHSY and CDR2 FQNENV. The junction had 5 bases not matched to a gene; V was cut back by 1 base and J by 3 bases. For the CDR3, the DNA is TGTGCCAGCAGCCAATTTCCCGGACAGGGGGAAGAGACCCAGTACTTC. Protein: CASSQFPGQGEETQYF.

This clone was seen a single time. V usage is TRBV4-1 and J usage is TRBJ2-1; unclear D gene. The CDR3 length is 17 residues. Deletions cut 0 bases from V and 0 bases from J, with 12 bases between. CDR1 is MGHRA, CDR2 YSYEKL, per germline. The CDR3 nucleotides read TGCGCCAGCAGCCAAGAGAAAGCGACGAGCTCCTACAATGAGCAGTTCTTC. Translation gives CASSQEKATSSYNEQFF.

The chain is built from TRBV6-5 and TRBJ2-7; D unclear. Looked up from germline, CDR1 is MNHEY and CDR2 is SVGAGI. The CDR3 covers 14 residues. The germline V and J ends were trimmed by 6 bases and 7 bases, with 19 bases remaining between them. CDR3 protein: CASRKLLGAREQYF. CDR3 coding DNA: TGTGCCAGCAGAAAACTTCTCGGAGCGAGGGAGCAGTACTTC.

The chain carries TRBV30 and TRBJ1-5, with D tentatively TRBD1 (6 bases). Germline V CDR1 and CDR2: GTSNPN, SVGIG (reference sequence). V was trimmed by 4 bases and J by 4 bases, leaving 17 bases between them. This CDR3 contains 15 residues. The CDR3 nucleotides are TGTGCCTGGAAGAAAAGATCAGGGGAAAATCAGCCCCAGCATTTT. Encoded protein: CAWKKRSGENQPQHF.

The gene calls are TRBV6-1 and TRBJ2-2; a possible D gene is TRBD1 (5 bases). This CDR3 comprises 17 residues. CDR1 is MNHNS, CDR2 SASEGT, per germline. V lost 3 bases, J lost 1 base, and 15 bases lay in between. CDR3 protein: CASSDRTSPKNTGELFF. The CDR3 nucleotides are TGTGCCAGCAGTGACAGGACAAGCCCCAAGAACACCGGGGAGCTGTTTTTT.

The genes are TRBV6-1 and TRBJ2-5; no clear D gene. CDR3 length equals 17 residues. CDR1 and CDR2 (germline): MNHNS, SASEGT. V lost 1 base and J lost 2, with 17 bases in between. The chain's CDR3 is CASSEGASSLFQETQYF. In DNA form, the CDR3 reads TGTGCCAGCAGTGAAGGAGCCTCCTCGCTCTTTCAAGAGACCCAGTACTTC.

The chain links TRBV18 to TRBJ2-2; D gene unclear. The germline V gene has CDR1 KGHSH and CDR2 LQKENI. The CDR3 runs to 15 residues. The V gene lost 0 bases and the J gene lost 1 base, with 6 bases spanning the gap. This CDR3 is CASSPPARNTGELFF. The CDR3 DNA follows: TGTGCCAGCTCACCACCGGCGAGGAACACCGGGGAGCTGTTTTTT.

The chain is built from TRBV7-9 and TRBJ2-1; TRBD1 aligns across 7 bases. V shed 5 bases and J 5 bases; nucleotides not matched to a gene: 12. In germline, CDR1 is SEHNR, CDR2 FQNEAQ (reference sequence). The CDR3 has 16 amino acids. The CDR3 loop is CASSPGNRGHNNEQFF. For the CDR3, the DNA is TGTGCCAGCAGCCCGGGGAACAGGGGACACAACAATGAGCAGTTCTTC.

J is TRBJ2-7 and V is TRBV18; 11 bases fit TRBD2. The CDR3 consists of 15 residues. The junction had 9 bases not matched to a gene; V was cut back by 6 bases and J by 5 bases. Germline-derived CDR1 and CDR2 are KGHSH and LQKENI. The CDR3 DNA reads as TGTGCCAGCTCGCCGGCCTCTAGCGGGAGGAACGAGCAGTACTTC. This encodes CASSPASSGRNEQYF.

The chain combines TRBV19 with TRBJ2-2; 8 bases match TRBD1. Germline CDR1 LNHDA, CDR2 SQIVND (reference sequence). This CDR3 comprises 16 residues. Trimming cost V 4 bases and J 3 bases; bases outside gene matches: 7. The CDR3 region is CASSTRQGPHTGELFF. In DNA, the CDR3 is TGTGCCAGTAGTACGCGACAGGGGCCCCACACCGGGGAGCTGTTTTTT.

This clone was seen only once. The chain carries TRBV5-4 and TRBJ2-3, with D maybe TRBD1 (5 bases). Germline values: CDR1 SGHNT, CDR2 YYREEE (reference sequence). The CDR3 covers 14 residues. Deletions cut 0 bases from V and 3 bases from J, with 8 bases between. DNA of the CDR3: TGTGCCAGCAGCTTGGAAGGGGTGACAGATACGCAGTATTTT. Amino acid sequence: CASSLEGVTDTQYF.

The genes are TRBV13 and TRBJ1-1; D unresolved. The germline V gene has CDR1 PRHDT and CDR2 FYEKMQ (reference sequence). The CDR3 has 12 amino acids. V was trimmed by 7 bases and J by 3 bases, leaving 9 bases between them. The CDR3 protein is CASTHRDTEAFF. The CDR3 DNA reads as TGTGCCAGCACCCATAGGGACACTGAAGCTTTCTTT.

This clone appeared a few times. The sample has other DNA sequences that encode this CDR3 too. The J gene is TRBJ2-2, the V gene TRBV29-1; D gene unclear. Germline V lookup: CDR1 SQVTM, CDR2 ANQGSEA. V lost 6 bases to trimming and J lost 0 bases, with 11 bases between them. This CDR3 region has 14 residues. The CDR3 loop reads CSVERRANTGELFF. CDR3 nucleotide sequence: TGCAGCGTCGAGCGACGGGCGAACACCGGGGAGCTGTTTTTT.

V gene TRBV6-5 combines with J gene TRBJ1-2, with D perhaps matching TRBD1 (5 bases). CDR1 and CDR2 (germline): MNHEY, SVGAGI. The CDR3 consists of 12 residues. Trimming left V 6 bases short and J 8 bases short, with 13 bases between. The CDR3 coding sequence is TGTGCCAGCAGCCCCGGGGCCGGGGGCTACACCTTC. The encoded protein is CASSPGAGGYTF.

V is TRBV4-3 and J is TRBJ2-3, with 15 nucleotides matching TRBD2. The ends lost 1 base at V and 1 base at J; junction bases unmatched: 6. This CDR3 is built from 19 residues. CDR1 LGHNA and CDR2 YSLEER come from the germline V gene. The CDR3 DNA reads TGCGCCAGCAGCCAAGTTGGGACTAGCGGGAGGCGCGGCACAGATACGCAGTATTTT. Its translation is CASSQVGTSGRRGTDTQYF.

The rearrangement uses TRBV7-9 and TRBJ1-1, with TRBD1 identical over 7 bases. The germline CDR1 and CDR2 sequences are SEHNR and FQNEAQ (reference sequence). The length of the CDR3 is 15 residues. J lost 8 bases, V lost 3 bases, and 12 bases had no gene match. The CDR3 DNA reads TGTGCCAGCAGCTTGACCCGAGACAGGGTCGGGGAAGCTTTCTTT. Amino acids: CASSLTRDRVGEAFF.

V and J are TRBV30 and TRBJ1-3; maybe TRBD1 (5 bases). The germline V gene encodes CDR1 GTSNPN and CDR2 SVGIG (reference sequence). The CDR3 contains 16 residues. The V and J ends lost 2 bases and 1 base respectively, with 15 bases between them. CDR3 amino acids: CAWSPGRLWSGNTIYF. The CDR3 nucleotides are TGTGCCTGGAGTCCGGGACGGTTATGGTCTGGAAACACCATATATTTT.